The sequence of this T cell receptor beta chain was determined in a study of T cells after yellow fever vaccination. About the research overall: Preparation used SMART-Seq v4 Ultra Low Input for the low-cell-number fractions.

The CDR3 spans 15 residues. The V gene's germline CDR1 is MNHEY and CDR2 SVGAGI. Deletions cut 6 bases from V and 5 bases from J, with 18 bases between. In TCRdb, the 5' RACE reads were re-called with MiXCR into one record per CDR3 protein. Counted here are approximately 260,000 distinct CDR3 sequences, about 5.2% occurring once; the ten biggest clones make up roughly 3.4%. The sequenced sample was CD4+ T cells sorted from PBMCs, obtained on the day of the yellow fever booster vaccination. The chain is built from TRBV6-5 and TRBJ2-3; D is possibly TRBD1 or TRBD2 (5 bases each). The origin of this receptor is a man between 18 and 35 years old who received the YFV17D yellow fever vaccine. CDR3 in amino acids: CASRVVGVVEDTQYF. CDR3 in DNA: TGTGCCAGCAGAGTAGTGGGGGTTGTTGAAGATACGCAGTATTTT.